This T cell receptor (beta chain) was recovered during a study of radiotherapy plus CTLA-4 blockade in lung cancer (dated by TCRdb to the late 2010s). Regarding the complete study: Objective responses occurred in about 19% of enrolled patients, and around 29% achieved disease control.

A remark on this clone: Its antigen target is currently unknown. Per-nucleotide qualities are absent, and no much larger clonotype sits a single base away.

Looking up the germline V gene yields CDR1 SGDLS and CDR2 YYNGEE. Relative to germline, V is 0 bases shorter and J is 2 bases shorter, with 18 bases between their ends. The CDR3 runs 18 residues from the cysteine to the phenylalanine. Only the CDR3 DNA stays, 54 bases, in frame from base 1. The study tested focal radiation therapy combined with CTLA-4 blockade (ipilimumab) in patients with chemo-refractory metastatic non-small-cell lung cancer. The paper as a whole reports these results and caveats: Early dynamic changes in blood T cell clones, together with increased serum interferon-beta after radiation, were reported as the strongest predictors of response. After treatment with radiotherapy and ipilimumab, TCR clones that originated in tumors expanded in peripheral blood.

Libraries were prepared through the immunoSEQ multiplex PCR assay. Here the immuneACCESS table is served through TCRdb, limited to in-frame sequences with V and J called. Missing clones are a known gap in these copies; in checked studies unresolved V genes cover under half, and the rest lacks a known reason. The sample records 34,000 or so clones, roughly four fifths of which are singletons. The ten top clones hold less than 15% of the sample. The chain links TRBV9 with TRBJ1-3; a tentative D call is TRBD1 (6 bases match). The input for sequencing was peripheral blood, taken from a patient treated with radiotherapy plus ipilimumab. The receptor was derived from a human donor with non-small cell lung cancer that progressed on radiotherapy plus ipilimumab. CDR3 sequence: CASSVGPQQGLPGNTIYF. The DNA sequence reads TGTGCCAGCAGCGTAGGCCCCCAACAGGGACTGCCTGGAAACACCATATATTTT.